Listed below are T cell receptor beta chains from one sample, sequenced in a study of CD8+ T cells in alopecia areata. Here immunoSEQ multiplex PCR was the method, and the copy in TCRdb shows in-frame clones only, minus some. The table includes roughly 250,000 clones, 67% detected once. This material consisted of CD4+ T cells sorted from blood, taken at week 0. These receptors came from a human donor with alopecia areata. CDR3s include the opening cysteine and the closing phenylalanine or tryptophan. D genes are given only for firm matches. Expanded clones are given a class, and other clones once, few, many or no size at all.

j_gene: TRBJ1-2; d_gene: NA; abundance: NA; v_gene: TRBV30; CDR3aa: CAWSGLGLLYYGYTF; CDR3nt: TGTGCCTGGAGTGGCTTGGGACTCCTATACTATGGCTACACCTTC
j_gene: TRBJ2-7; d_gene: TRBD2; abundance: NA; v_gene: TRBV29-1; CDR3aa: CSVPGTSGGSYEQYF; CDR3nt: TGCAGCGTTCCGGGGACTAGCGGGGGGTCCTACGAGCAGTACTTC
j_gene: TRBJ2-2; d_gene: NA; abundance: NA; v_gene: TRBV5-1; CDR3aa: CASSLGFTGELFF; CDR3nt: TGCGCCAGCAGCTTGGGGTTCACCGGGGAGCTGTTTTTT
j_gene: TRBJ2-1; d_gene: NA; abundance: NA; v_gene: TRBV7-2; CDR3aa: CASSKSGWGSYNEQFF; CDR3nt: TGTGCCAGCAGCAAAAGCGGGTGGGGCTCCTACAATGAGCAGTTCTTC
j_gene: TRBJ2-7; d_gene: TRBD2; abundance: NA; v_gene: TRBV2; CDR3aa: CASMPRLAGTYEQYF; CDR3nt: TGTGCCAGCATGCCTCGACTAGCGGGAACCTACGAGCAGTACTTC
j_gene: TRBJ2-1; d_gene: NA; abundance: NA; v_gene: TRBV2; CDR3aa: CASSPQWQFF; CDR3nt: TGTGCCAGCAGTCCTCAATGGCAGTTCTTC
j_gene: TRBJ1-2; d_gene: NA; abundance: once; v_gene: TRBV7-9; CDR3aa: CASSLSHAGNYGYTF; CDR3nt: TGTGCCAGCAGCTTAAGTCACGCGGGAAACTATGGCTACACCTTC
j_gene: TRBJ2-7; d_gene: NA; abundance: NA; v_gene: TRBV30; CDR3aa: CAWSLSDYEQYF; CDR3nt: TGTGCCTGGAGCCTCAGTGACTACGAGCAGTACTTC
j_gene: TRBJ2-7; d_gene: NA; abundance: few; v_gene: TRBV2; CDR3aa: CASSERQGKEQYF; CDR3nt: TGTGCCAGCAGTGAGAGGCAGGGCAAGGAGCAGTACTTC
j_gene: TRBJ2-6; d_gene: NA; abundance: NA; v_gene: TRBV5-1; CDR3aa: CASSSGTGANVLTF; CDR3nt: TGCGCCAGCAGTTCAGGGACTGGGGCCAACGTCCTGACTTTC
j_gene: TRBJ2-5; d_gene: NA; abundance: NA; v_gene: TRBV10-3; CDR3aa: CAISDIEETQYF; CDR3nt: TGTGCCATCAGTGATATCGAAGAGACCCAGTACTTC
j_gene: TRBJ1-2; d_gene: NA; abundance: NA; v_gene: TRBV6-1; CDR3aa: CASSDPGTIGYTF; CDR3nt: TGTGCCAGCAGTGACCCAGGGACTATTGGCTACACCTTC
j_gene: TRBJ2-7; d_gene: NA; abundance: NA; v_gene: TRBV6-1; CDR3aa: CASGPSSYEQYF; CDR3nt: TGTGCCAGTGGCCCCAGCTCCTACGAGCAGTACTTC
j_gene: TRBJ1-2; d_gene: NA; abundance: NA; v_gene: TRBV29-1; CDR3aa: CSALREPYGYTF; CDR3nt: TGCAGCGCCCTCAGGGAGCCCTATGGCTACACCTTC
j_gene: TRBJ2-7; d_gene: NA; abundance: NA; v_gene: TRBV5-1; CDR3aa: CASSLWRGGTYEQYF; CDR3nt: TGCGCCAGCAGCTTGTGGCGGGGAGGTACCTACGAGCAGTACTTC
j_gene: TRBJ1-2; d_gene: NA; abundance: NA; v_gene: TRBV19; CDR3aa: CASIKGTLSDYGYTF; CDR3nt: TGTGCCAGTATCAAAGGGACTCTGAGCGACTATGGCTACACCTTC
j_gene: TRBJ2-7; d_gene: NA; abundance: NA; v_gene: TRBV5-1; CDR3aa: CASSLRTPGYEQYF; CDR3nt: TGCGCCAGCAGCTTAAGAACTCCAGGCTACGAGCAGTACTTC
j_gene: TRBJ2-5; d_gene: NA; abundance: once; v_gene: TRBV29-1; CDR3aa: CSVEKGGKETQYF; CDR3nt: TGCAGCGTTGAGAAAGGAGGGAAAGAGACCCAGTACTTC
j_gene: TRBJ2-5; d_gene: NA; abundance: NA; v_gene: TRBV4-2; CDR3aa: CASSQRQTRGQETQYF; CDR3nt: TGTGCCAGCAGCCAACGACAGACAAGGGGACAAGAGACCCAGTACTTC
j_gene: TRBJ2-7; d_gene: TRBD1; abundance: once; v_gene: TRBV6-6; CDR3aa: CASSFGQGVEYF; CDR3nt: TGTGCCAGCAGTTTCGGACAGGGGGTTGAGTACTTC
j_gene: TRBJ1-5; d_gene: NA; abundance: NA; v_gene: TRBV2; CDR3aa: CASSHGPGTARQPQHF; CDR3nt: TGTGCCAGCAGTCACGGGCCAGGGACCGCCAGGCAGCCCCAGCATTTT